This T cell receptor (beta chain) comes out of a study of shared T cell receptors in the human thymus. Method: immunoSEQ multiplex PCR; TCRdb's copy keeps in-frame clones and lacks some. The sample holds approximately 760,000 clones, 80% to 90% seen once. The V end lost 2 bases, the J end lost 4 bases, and 15 bases lay between the germline ends. Germline-derived CDR1 and CDR2 are SGHAT and FQNNGV. The CDR3 spans 15 residues. These data also formed part of another study, on human thymus T cells. As that study records: Thymus specimens were resections from corrective heart surgery. Gene usage for V and J segments appeared biased in thymic and blood repertoires. Thymic TCR repertoires of unrelated people reportedly overlapped highly.

The V gene is TRBV11-2, the J gene TRBJ2-7; perhaps TRBD1 as D (6 bases). The specimen sequenced was thymocytes. The TCR originated in a girl under three years old with a congenital heart defect. The CDR3 DNA follows: TGTGCCAGCAGCTTACAGGGGCTCCCGGGGTACGAGCAGTACTTC. Translating gives CASSLQGLPGYEQYF.